Listed below are T cell receptor beta chains from one sample, sequenced in a study of T cell responses to AZD1222 COVID-19 vaccine. TCRdb's copy holds only in-frame clones and misses some; the assay was immunoSEQ multiplex PCR. The repertoire holds approximately 100,000 clones, with over 75% as singletons. Sequenced here: peripheral blood, sampled on day 0 of AZD1222 vaccination. These receptors all come from an adult in good health. The CDR3 runs from the conserved cysteine through the conserved F or W. The D gene is left open where the match is weak. Size values are once, few and many counts, or a class for expanded clones, and some rows have none.

>TRBJ2-7|few|TRBV28|-
TGTGCCAGCAGATCGAGGGGAGACTCCTACGAGCAGTACTTC
CASRSRGDSYEQYF
>TRBJ1-4|-|TRBV7-8|-
TGTGCCAGCAGCTTAAATCAGCGAGGGGGAAATGAAAAACTGTTTTTT
CASSLNQRGGNEKLFF
>TRBJ2-2|-|TRBV19|TRBD2
TGTGCCAGTAGTATAATTAGTGGAGGGGCGGGAGTAGGGACCGGGGAGCTGTTTTTT
CASSIISGGAGVGTGELFF
>TRBJ2-7|-|TRBV6-1|TRBD1
TGTGCCAGCAGTGACGTACAGGGGATTATCGACGAGCAGTACTTC
CASSDVQGIIDEQYF
>TRBJ2-7|-|TRBV5-1|-
TGCGCCAGCAGCTTGGTGGTGAGGGGCTCCTACGAGCAGTACTTC
CASSLVVRGSYEQYF
>TRBJ1-2|-|TRBV2|-
TGTGCCAGCAGTGGCTCTGGGGATGGTGGCTACACCTTC
CASSGSGDGGYTF
>TRBJ1-2|-|TRBV27|-
TGTGCCAGCAGTTTATCGAAATCGGCCTATGGCTACACCTTC
CASSLSKSAYGYTF
>TRBJ2-7|once|TRBV29-1|-
TGCAGCGTAAGACAGGGGAGGGGGATAGCGGGATCCTACGAGCAGTACTTC
CSVRQGRGIAGSYEQYF
>TRBJ1-3|-|TRBV27|-
TGTGCCAGCAGTTTACAGGGAACCGGAAACACCATATATTTT
CASSLQGTGNTIYF
>TRBJ2-2|once|TRBV24-1|TRBD1
TGTGCCACAAAGGACAGGGGGCTTACCGGGGAGCTGTTTTTT
CATKDRGLTGELFF
>TRBJ2-4|-|TRBV5-4|-
TGTGCCAGCAGGGACCGGGACACCCTTCACGCCAAAAACATTCAGTACTTC
CASRDRDTLHAKNIQYF
>TRBJ1-1|-|TRBV6-5|-
TGTGCCAGCAGCCGACAGCGGGAAGCTTTCTTT
CASSRQREAFF
>TRBJ1-1|-|TRBV5-6|-
TGTGCCAGCAGCTTGGATCTAAGAATGAACACTGAAGCTTTCTTT
CASSLDLRMNTEAFF